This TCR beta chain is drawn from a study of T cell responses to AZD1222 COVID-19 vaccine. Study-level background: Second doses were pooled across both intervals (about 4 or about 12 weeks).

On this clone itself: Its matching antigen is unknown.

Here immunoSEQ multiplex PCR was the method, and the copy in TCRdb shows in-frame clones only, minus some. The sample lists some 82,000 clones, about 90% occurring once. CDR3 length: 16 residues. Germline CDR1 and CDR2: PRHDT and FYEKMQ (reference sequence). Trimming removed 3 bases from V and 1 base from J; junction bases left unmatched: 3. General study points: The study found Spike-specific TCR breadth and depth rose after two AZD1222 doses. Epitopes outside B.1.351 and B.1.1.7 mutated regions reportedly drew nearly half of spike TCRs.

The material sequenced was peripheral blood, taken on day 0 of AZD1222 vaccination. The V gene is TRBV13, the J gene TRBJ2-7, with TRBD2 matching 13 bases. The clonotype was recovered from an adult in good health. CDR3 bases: TGTGCCAGCAGCTTTAGACTAGCGGGGGGTTCCTACGAGCAGTACTTC. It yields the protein CASSFRLAGGSYEQYF.